The 32 T cell receptor beta chains reported below all come from one sample, sequenced in a study of ipilimumab plus nivolumab after autologous stem cell transplantation. TCRdb's copy holds only in-frame clones and misses some; the assay was immunoSEQ multiplex PCR. Among 15,000 to 20,000 clones, about 80% were seen once, and the ten largest hold roughly 23%. The sequencing here drew on PBMCs, taken in a trial of ipilimumab plus nivolumab as post-transplant consolidation. The receptors derive from a male donor with diffuse large B-cell lymphoma.

This clone rates as medium-sized. The chain has TRBV6-5 and TRBJ1-6; no reliable D call. Germline values: CDR1 MNHEY, CDR2 SVGAGI. With 8 bases removed from V and 0 bases from J, the gap between germline ends came to 5 bases. The CDR3 totals 13 residues. CDR3 in DNA: TGTGCCAGCTCGAGCTCCTATAATTCACCCCTCCACTTT. Its translation is CASSSSYNSPLHF.

This chain joins TRBV28 and TRBJ1-4; possibly TRBD1 for D (5 bases). The CDR3 is made up of 15 amino acids. Germline V gives CDR1 MDHEN, CDR2 SYDVKM. V lost 5 bases to trimming and J lost 8 bases, with 18 bases between them. CDR3 coding DNA: TGTGCCAGCAGTGTACAGGCGGGTGGGAGCGAAAAACTGTTTTTT. It translates to CASSVQAGGSEKLFF.

By sample share, this clone is medium-sized. The CDR3 region is CASSRGGGPDTQYF. For the CDR3, the DNA is TGTGCCAGCTCTCGTGGGGGGGGGCCAGATACGCAGTATTTT. The chain recombines TRBV18 with TRBJ2-3, with a possible D match to TRBD2 (7 bases). Trimming removed 6 bases from V and 4 bases from J, with 14 bases in between. Looked up from germline, CDR1 is KGHSH and CDR2 is LQKENI. The length of the CDR3 is 14 residues. Filled out from reference TRBV18 and TRBJ2-3, the complete variable domain reads NAGVMQNPRHLVRRRGQEARLRCSPMKGHSHVYWYRQLPEEGLKFMVYLQKENIIDESGMPKERFSAEFPKEGPSILRIQQVVRGDSAAYFCASSRGGGPDTQYFGPGTRLTVL.

This clone occurred a few times. This rearrangement joins TRBV7-3 to TRBJ1-3; tentative D call: TRBD1 (5 bases). V lost 4 bases to trimming and J lost 3 bases, with 13 bases between them. The CDR3 contains 15 residues. Germline-derived CDR1 and CDR2 are SGHTA and FQGTGA. For the CDR3, the DNA is TGTGCCAGCAGCTCCGGTGCGGGGGTTGGAAACACCATATATTTT. This codes for CASSSGAGVGNTIYF.

With respect to this clone: Other nucleotide sequences in the sample specify the same CDR3. The chain links TRBV2 to TRBJ2-6, with D maybe TRBD2 (6 bases). This CDR3 comprises 14 residues. CDR1 and CDR2 from the germline V gene are SNHLY and FYNNEI. The V end was cut by 8 bases, the J end by 0 bases, with 8 bases between. CDR3 protein: CASRGISGANVLTF. For the CDR3, the DNA is TGTGCCAGCCGGGGGATCTCTGGGGCCAACGTCCTGACTTTC.

This chain uses TRBV6-6 with TRBJ1-4; tentative D call: TRBD1 (5 bases). Germline V CDR1 and CDR2: MNHNY, SVGAGI (reference sequence). V lost 6 bases, J lost 7 bases, and 9 bases lay in between. This CDR3 region has 12 residues. This CDR3 reads CASSGGGEKLFF. The DNA of the CDR3 is TGTGCCAGCAGCGGGGGAGGTGAAAAACTGTTTTTT.

The chain combines TRBV28 with TRBJ1-4; no clear D. The CDR3 extends over 12 amino acids. CDR1 and CDR2 from the germline V gene are MDHEN and SYDVKM. V lost 6 bases, J lost 6 bases, and 8 bases lay in between. The CDR3 DNA reads as TGTGCCAGCAGGAGACCCGATGAAAAACTGTTTTTT. Translating it yields CASRRPDEKLFF.

V usage is TRBV5-1 and J usage is TRBJ1-4; no clear D gene. Trimming removed 2 bases at V and 0 bases at J, with 8 bases between. The CDR3 extends over 15 amino acids. Per germline, CDR1 SGHRS and CDR2 YFSETQ. The CDR3 DNA sequence: TGCGCCAGCAGCTTAGGCGGTGCAACTAATGAAAAACTGTTTTTT. It yields the protein CASSLGGATNEKLFF.

The chain combines TRBV9 with TRBJ2-3; D is unresolved. Germline loops: CDR1 SGDLS, CDR2 YYNGEE. Trimming pared 0 bases from V and 0 bases from J, leaving 11 bases between. CDR3 length: 16 amino acids. CDR3 bases: TGTGCCAGCAGCGTAGGGCGGAGCACTAGCACAGATACGCAGTATTTT. This codes for CASSVGRSTSTDTQYF.

The gene calls are TRBV4-2 and TRBJ2-1; 7 bases are a match to TRBD1. The V segment lost 0 bases and the J segment 5 bases; nucleotides outside the gene matches: 4. Germline values: CDR1 LGHNA, CDR2 YNFKEQ. The CDR3 contains 15 residues. The CDR3 sequence is CASSQDRGRNNEQFF. The CDR3 region has the DNA TGTGCCAGCAGCCAAGACAGGGGGAGAAACAATGAGCAGTTCTTC.

The V call is TRBV11-2, the J call TRBJ2-7; D gene uncertain. Germline V CDR1 and CDR2: SGHAT, FQNNGV. V was pared by 4 bases and J by 2 bases, with 6 bases between. CDR3 length equals 12 residues. For the CDR3, the DNA is TGTGCCAGCAGCTCGAACCCCTACGAGCAGTACTTC. Amino acid sequence: CASSSNPYEQYF.

V and J are TRBV27 and TRBJ2-3, with 10 bases fitting TRBD2. The CDR3 totals 16 residues. The germline gives CDR1 MNHEY, CDR2 SMNVEV (reference sequence). V trimming: 5 bases; J trimming: 5 bases; junction bases outside the gene matches: 10. CDR3: CASSKPVAGGLDTQYF. The CDR3 bases are TGTGCCAGCAGTAAACCAGTAGCGGGGGGCTTAGATACGCAGTATTTT.

The rearrangement links TRBV5-1 to TRBJ1-6; D not resolved. The CDR3 spans 14 residues. V lost 0 bases, J lost 4 bases, and 5 bases lay in between. CDR1 and CDR2 from the germline V gene are SGHRS and YFSETQ. CDR3 in amino acids: CASSLDEYNSPLHF. CDR3 DNA sequence: TGCGCCAGCAGCTTGGACGAGTATAATTCACCCCTCCACTTT.

The chain recombines TRBV7-2 with TRBJ1-3, with D perhaps TRBD1 (5 bases). Germline CDR1 SGHTA, CDR2 FQGNSA. The CDR3 is 13 residues long. The ends were cut back, 1 base at V and 4 bases at J, with 5 bases in the middle. CDR3 coding DNA: TGTGCCAGCAGCTTAGAGGGGGGAAACACCATATATTTT. This encodes CASSLEGGNTIYF.

This chain's CDR3 is CASSAPGGGSTDTQYF. The CDR3 DNA reads as TGCGCCAGCAGCGCCCCGGGGGGGGGTAGCACAGATACGCAGTATTTT. This chain links TRBV5-1 with TRBJ2-3; 8 bases are shared with TRBD2. The ends lost 4 bases at V and 0 bases at J; junction bases unmatched: 7. Germline CDR1 reads SGHRS; CDR2 reads YFSETQ. The CDR3 contains 16 residues.

The genes are TRBV7-2 and TRBJ2-3; the match to TRBD2 covers 9 bases. With V trimmed by 5 bases and J by 2 bases, 8 bases remained unmatched. This CDR3 spans 16 amino acids. In germline, CDR1 is SGHTA, CDR2 FQGNSA. The CDR3 loop reads CASSNRGGATTDTQYF. The CDR3 nucleotides read TGTGCCAGCAGCAACCGCGGGGGGGCGACCACAGATACGCAGTATTTT.

This chain joins TRBV7-8 and TRBJ1-5; 7 positions agree with TRBD1. The CDR3 spans 15 residues. J gave up 3 bases and V 1 base, and 3 bases lay outside the gene matches. Germline V lookup: CDR1 SGHVS, CDR2 FQNEAQ. The CDR3 loop is CASSLGRGPNQPQHF. CDR3 bases: TGTGCCAGCAGCTTAGGGAGGGGGCCCAATCAGCCCCAGCATTTT.

V is TRBV29-1 and J is TRBJ2-4; TRBD1 matches 9 bases. V was pared by 7 bases and J by 3 bases, with 7 bases of the junction left unmatched. Germline CDR1 reads SQVTM; CDR2 reads ANQGSEA. This CDR3 region has 14 residues. CDR3 nucleotides: TGCAGCGCTGAGACAGGGGGAAGCAAAAACATTCAGTACTTC. Amino acid sequence: CSAETGGSKNIQYF.

The rearrangement uses TRBV6-6 and TRBJ1-6; D unresolved. With 2 bases removed from V and 7 bases from J, the gap between germline ends came to 15 bases. This CDR3 is built from 16 residues. Looked up from germline, CDR1 is MNHNY and CDR2 is SVGAGI (reference sequence). CDR3 region: CASSYRIQDGNSPLHF. The CDR3 DNA follows: TGTGCCAGCAGTTACCGTATTCAGGACGGAAATTCACCCCTCCACTTT.

This clone was found once. This sequence joins TRBV7-5 and TRBJ1-1. TRBV7-5 is an annotated pseudogene. This CDR3 has 13 amino acids. In nucleotides, the CDR3 is TGTGCCAGCAGCCCGCTAGAGGGTCCTGAAGCTTTCTTT. As protein: CASSPLEGPEAFF.

V usage is TRBV9 and J usage is TRBJ1-2, with D unresolved. V was clipped by 4 bases and J by 5 bases, with 9 bases between them. The CDR3 totals 12 residues. CDR1 is SGDLS, CDR2 YYNGEE, per germline. CDR3 amino acids: CASSSERYGYTF. In DNA form, the CDR3 reads TGTGCCAGCAGCTCAGAGAGATATGGCTACACCTTC.

The J gene is TRBJ1-6, the V gene TRBV7-2; no clear D gene. V was pared by 1 base and J by 10 bases, with 20 bases between. The CDR3 loop spans 17 amino acids. CDR1 is SGHTA and CDR2 is FQGNSA in the germline V gene. The CDR3 region has the DNA TGTGCCAGCAGCTTAGGGGTTCGGGGAACTCGGCGATCACCCCTCCACTTT. Translating gives CASSLGVRGTRRSPLHF.

The rearrangement joins TRBV27 to TRBJ1-3; no clear D. Trimming removed 2 bases from V and 4 bases from J, with 6 bases in between. Looked up from germline, CDR1 is MNHEY and CDR2 is SMNVEV (reference sequence). The CDR3 is 13 residues long. CDR3 nucleotides: TGTGCCAGCAGTTTACGGCAGGGAAACACCATATATTTT. Translated, it gives CASSLRQGNTIYF.

V usage is TRBV10-2 and J usage is TRBJ2-7; 11 nucleotides match TRBD2. CDR1 is WSHSY, CDR2 SAAADI, per germline. V lost 3 bases to trimming and J lost 2 bases; unmatched junction nucleotides: 3. The CDR3 consists of 15 residues. For the CDR3, the DNA is TGCGCCAGCAGTGATGGGACTAGCGGAACCTACGAGCAGTACTTC. It encodes CASSDGTSGTYEQYF.

The chain joins TRBV10-1 to TRBJ2-7, with a tentative D call TRBD1 (6 bases). The germline gives CDR1 WNHNN, CDR2 SYGVQD (reference sequence). Trimming took off 3 bases at V and 5 bases at J, with 14 bases between the two ends. The CDR3 has 14 residues. The CDR3 region is CASSDQGWANEQYF. CDR3 nucleotide sequence: TGCGCCAGCAGTGATCAGGGGTGGGCTAACGAGCAGTACTTC.

This clone has more than one count but fewer than ten. V is TRBV18 and J is TRBJ1-2; D possibly corresponds to TRBD1 (5 bases). Per germline, CDR1 KGHSH and CDR2 LQKENI. With 2 bases removed from V and 8 bases from J, the gap between germline ends came to 12 bases. The CDR3 is 13 amino acids. The CDR3 here is CASSPEGRNGYTF. The CDR3 DNA reads as TGTGCCAGCTCACCAGAGGGACGGAACGGCTACACCTTC.

The chain carries TRBV4-1 and TRBJ2-3; D is possibly TRBD2 (7 bases). Germline V gene lookup returns CDR1 MGHRA and CDR2 YSYEKL. There are 18 residues in the CDR3. V shed 0 bases and J shed 2 bases, with 18 bases lying between them. The CDR3 loop reads CASSQDPAGDTFTDTQYF. In nucleotides, the CDR3 is TGCGCCAGCAGCCAAGATCCGGCGGGGGACACTTTCACAGATACGCAGTATTTT.

The chain carries TRBV5-6 and TRBJ2-2; a weak D match, TRBD2 (6 bases). V dropped 4 bases and J dropped 2 bases, with 12 bases sitting between them. CDR3 size: 15 residues. The germline CDR1 and CDR2 sequences are SGHDT and YYEEEE. CDR3 loop: CASSAGLTNTGELFF. The CDR3, as DNA: TGTGCCAGCAGCGCGGGACTGACAAACACCGGGGAGCTGTTTTTT.

This clone was detected only a few times. The rearrangement joins TRBV13 to TRBJ2-1, with D uncertain. Per the germline V gene, CDR1 is PRHDT and CDR2 is FYEKMQ (reference sequence). The CDR3 extends over 14 amino acids. Trimming took off 6 bases at V and 2 bases at J, with 11 bases between the two ends. The CDR3 reads CASSPDQTYNEQFF. The CDR3 DNA follows: TGTGCCAGCAGTCCGGACCAGACCTACAATGAGCAGTTCTTC.

This clone was seen more than once but under ten times. This sequence joins TRBV6-4 and TRBJ2-1, with 11 bases matching TRBD2. The junction had 1 base not matched to a gene; V was cut back by 0 bases and J by 6 bases. The CDR3 is 15 amino acids. Looked up from germline, CDR1 is MRHNA and CDR2 is SNTAGT. The CDR3 loop reads CASSDSSGGANEQFF. The CDR3 DNA follows: TGTGCCAGCAGTGACTCTAGCGGGGGGGCCAATGAGCAGTTCTTC.

The CDR3 sequence is CASSPRGGSNQPQHF. CDR3 nucleotides: TGTGCCAGCAGCCCCCGCGGGGGAAGCAATCAGCCCCAGCATTTT. The chain links TRBV7-8 to TRBJ1-5; tentative D call: TRBD1 (5 bases). The CDR3 is made up of 15 amino acids. Germline loops: CDR1 SGHVS, CDR2 FQNEAQ. Trimming took off 5 bases at V and 1 base at J, with 12 bases between the two ends.

This CDR3 reads CASSRQNRPYGYTF. The CDR3 DNA is TGTGCCAGCAGCCGCCAAAATCGACCCTATGGCTACACCTTC. The rearrangement uses TRBV28 and TRBJ1-2; D call uncertain. Deletions cut 6 bases from V and 4 bases from J, with 15 bases between. This CDR3 contains 14 residues. In germline, CDR1 is MDHEN, CDR2 SYDVKM.